A selection of T cell receptor beta chains follows, all from one sample in a study of shared clonotypes between healthy human individuals. Profiled with immunoSEQ multiplex PCR; TCRdb holds only in-frame clones, not every one. The table has roughly 2.1 million clones, 93% seen once; the top ten hold about 1.8%. Material for sequencing was naive CD8+ T cells from PBMCs. Receptor source: a man aged 18 to 29 in good health. Some clones in this sample may be carry-over from other donors' samples. Both conserved end residues are part of each CDR3. The D gene is left open where the match is weak. Only some rows state a clone size, as once, few, many or a class for expanded clones.

d_call clone_size j_call v_call cdr3_nt cdr3_aa
TRBD2 . TRBJ2-7 TRBV7-8 TGTGCTTCGCAGCGGGAGGACGCCTACGAGCAGTACTTC CASQREDAYEQYF
. . TRBJ2-5 TRBV13 TGTGCCAGCAGCTGGGACTCCAACCAAGAGACCCAGTACTTC CASSWDSNQETQYF
TRBD2 . TRBJ2-1 TRBV5-8 TGTGCCAGCAGCTTGGTTACTAGCGGACCATACAATGAGCAGTTCTTC CASSLVTSGPYNEQFF
. . TRBJ2-1 TRBV2 TGTGCCATCAACAGTGGTATAGGGATCAATGAGCAGTTCTTC CAINSGIGINEQFF
. . TRBJ2-7 TRBV7-8 TGTGCCAGCAGCCCCCACGACGGGCGACCCTCCTACGAGCAGTACTTC CASSPHDGRPSYEQYF
TRBD1 once TRBJ2-1 TRBV27 TGTGCCAGCAGCGACAGGGTTGGGGATTACAATGAGCAGTTCTTC CASSDRVGDYNEQFF
TRBD2 . TRBJ2-3 TRBV28 TGTGCCAGCAGTTTACAGACAGCGGGAGCAGTCTCAGATACGCAGTATTTT CASSLQTAGAVSDTQYF
. . TRBJ2-7 TRBV6-1 TGTGCCAGTGGCGCCGGGCGGCGTACTTTGGGCGAGCAGTACTTC CASGAGRRTLGEQYF
TRBD1 . TRBJ2-7 TRBV19 TGTGCCAGTAGTCCGAGGGACAGGGGCTCCTACGAGCAGTACTTC CASSPRDRGSYEQYF
. . TRBJ2-7 TRBV4-1 TGCGCCAGCAGCCAAAACCTGCGGAACCCCTCCTACGAGCAGTACTTC CASSQNLRNPSYEQYF
. . TRBJ1-5 TRBV4-2 TGTGCCAGCAGCCAAGAACAGGGCTATAGCAATCAGCCCCAGCATTTT CASSQEQGYSNQPQHF
. . TRBJ2-7 TRBV11-2 TGTGCCAGCAGCTTAGGGACTAAAATCTACGAGCAGTACTTC CASSLGTKIYEQYF
. . TRBJ2-7 TRBV30 TGTGCCTGGAAGGTAGGCAGCAAATCCTACGAGCAGTACTTC CAWKVGSKSYEQYF
TRBD1 . TRBJ2-1 TRBV27 TGTGCCAGCAGTGCTTCAGGGATCAGGGGGCATGAGCAGTTCTTC CASSASGIRGHEQFF
. . TRBJ1-1 TRBV19 TGTGCCAGTAGTCCCCTTAGCGGGACGGTGAACACTGAAGCTTTCTTT CASSPLSGTVNTEAFF
. . TRBJ1-3 TRBV28 TGTGCCAGCAGTTACGTCAGCTCTGGAAACACCATATATTTT CASSYVSSGNTIYF
. . TRBJ2-7 TRBV6-5 TGTGCCAGCAGTTACTCCCAGGGACCTTCCTACGAGCAGTACTTC CASSYSQGPSYEQYF
TRBD1 . TRBJ2-7 TRBV11-2 TGTGCCAGCAGCTTAGCGTCAGGGGGCGGCTACGAGCAGTACTTC CASSLASGGGYEQYF
. . TRBJ2-5 TRBV27 TGTGCCAGCAGTTTAGCGCCTGTCGGGGAGACCCAGTACTTC CASSLAPVGETQYF
. . TRBJ2-7 TRBV7-9 TGTGCCAGCAGCTTAGGCGCCGGGGACCGCGGCCGCGAGCAGTACTTC CASSLGAGDRGREQYF
. . TRBJ2-1 TRBV9 TGTGCCAGCAGCGTCGGTAGTCGGCATGAGCAGTTCTTC CASSVGSRHEQFF
. . TRBJ2-7 TRBV30 TGTGCCTGGAGTGCAGAAAACGAAGGGGAGCAGTACTTC CAWSAENEGEQYF
TRBD2 . TRBJ2-1 TRBV2 TGTGCCAGCAGCCCGGTAGCGGGAGGGCCCAACAATGAGCAGTTCTTC CASSPVAGGPNNEQFF
TRBD2 . TRBJ2-7 TRBV27 TGTGCCAGCAGGCTTGGGGGGGAGGGCCGCTACGAGCAGTACTTC CASRLGGEGRYEQYF
TRBD2 . TRBJ2-1 TRBV25-1 TGTGCCAGCAGCAGCGGGATGCTCTCCTACAATGAGCAGTTCTTC CASSSGMLSYNEQFF
. . TRBJ2-7 TRBV30 TGTGCCTGGAGTGCCAGCTACGAGCAGTACTTC CAWSASYEQYF
. . TRBJ2-5 TRBV11-2 TGTGCCAGCAGCTTAACCTCCAAGATAGAGACCCAGTACTTC CASSLTSKIETQYF
TRBD1 . TRBJ1-1 TRBV7-9 TGTGCCAGCAGCTTACCCCTGGACAGGGTTGAAGCTTTCTTT CASSLPLDRVEAFF
. once TRBJ2-6 TRBV10-3 TGTGCCATCAGTGAGGCACAGGGCCGCTCTGGGGCCAACGTCCTGACTTTC CAISEAQGRSGANVLTF
. . TRBJ1-3 TRBV6-6 TGTGCCACCGGACGAAGCTCCTCTGGAAACACCATATATTTT CATGRSSSGNTIYF
. . TRBJ2-3 TRBV9 TGTGCCAGCAGCGAACAGGGTGGGGATACGCAGTATTTT CASSEQGGDTQYF
. once TRBJ2-2 TRBV19 TGTGGGGTCCTGGCTGAGGGTGGGTCGAACACCGGGGAGCTGTTTTTT CGVLAEGGSNTGELFF
. . TRBJ1-1 TRBV7-3 TGTGCCAGCAGCTCGACAGGCCGGAACACTGAAGCTTTCTTT CASSSTGRNTEAFF
. . TRBJ1-1 TRBV12-5 TGTGCTAGTGGTTTCGGGGCGAACAATGAAGCTTTCTTT CASGFGANNEAFF
. . TRBJ1-6 TRBV7-9 TGTGCCAGCAGCTTAGCAGGGTCCGGGTCACCCCTCCACTTT CASSLAGSGSPLHF
. . TRBJ2-3 TRBV7-9 TGTGCCAGCAGCCACGGGAGAGAACCCCCTTTCTCTACGCAGTATTTT CASSHGREPPFSTQYF
. . TRBJ2-7 TRBV6-1 TGTGCCAGCAGTGAAGGGGACCCTTACGAGCAGTACTTC CASSEGDPYEQYF
TRBD2 . TRBJ2-1 TRBV10-3 TGTGCCATCAGTTATACTAGCGGGAGCTCCTACAATGAGCAGTTCTTC CAISYTSGSSYNEQFF
. . TRBJ2-2 TRBV6-4 TGTGCCAGCAGGAGGAAAACAGGGTCGCACACCGGGGAGCTGTTTTTT CASRRKTGSHTGELFF
TRBD1 . TRBJ2-1 TRBV27 TGTGCCAGCAGTTTGGACAGGGGGCTGAATGAGCAGTTCTTC CASSLDRGLNEQFF
. . TRBJ1-1 TRBV19 TGTGCCAGTAGTATATGGTCCAACCCCAACGAAGCTTTCTTT CASSIWSNPNEAFF
. . TRBJ2-7 TRBV28 TGTGCCAGCAGTTTATTTATGTCCCCCGAGCAGTACTTC CASSLFMSPEQYF
. . TRBJ2-5 TRBV5-6 TGTGCCAGCAGCCCAGGTTCGTTTAGGTCCGGGGAGCAGTACTTC CASSPGSFRSGEQYF
TRBD1 once TRBJ1-1 TRBV9 TGTGCCAGCAGCCCCACCAGGGGGAACCAAGCTGAAGCTTTCTTT CASSPTRGNQAEAFF
. . TRBJ2-2 TRBV5-8 TGTGCCAGCAGCTTGGCCGGGGTGAGGATGACCGGGGAGCTGTTTTTT CASSLAGVRMTGELFF
TRBD2 . TRBJ2-7 TRBV27 TGTGCCAGCAGTCCCCGATGGGCGGGGGGGTGCAACGAGCAGTACTTC CASSPRWAGGCNEQYF
. . TRBJ2-7 TRBV29-1 TGCAGCGTTGAATGGGTTGGTACCTACGAGCAGTACTTC CSVEWVGTYEQYF
. . TRBJ2-2 TRBV27 TGTGCCAGCAGTCCCCTATCCACCGGGGAGCTGTTTTTT CASSPLSTGELFF
TRBD1 . TRBJ2-2 TRBV9 TGTGCCAGCAGCTTTAGGACAGGGAAGAACACCGGGGAGCTGTTTTTT CASSFRTGKNTGELFF
. . TRBJ2-1 TRBV27 TGTGCCAGCAGTTTCGGACAGACTAATGAGCAGTTCTTC CASSFGQTNEQFF
. . TRBJ1-1 TRBV5-1 TGCGCCAGCAGCTTGAGCTCAGAGATGAACACTGAAGCTTTCTTT CASSLSSEMNTEAFF
. . TRBJ1-1 TRBV6-6 TGTGCCAGCAGTCCTGACTGGGGGGCTGAAGCTTTCTTT CASSPDWGAEAFF
TRBD2 . TRBJ2-1 TRBV7-3 TGTGCCAGCAGCTTATTTAGCGGGAGACCCTACAATGAGCAGTTCTTC CASSLFSGRPYNEQFF
. . TRBJ2-1 TRBV7-9 TGTGCCAGCAGCCAAGAAGGGCACCCCTCCTACAATGAGCAGTTCTTC CASSQEGHPSYNEQFF
TRBD1 . TRBJ1-1 TRBV29-1 TGCAGCGTTGGAGTAGGGGGGACAGGGCCTTTCTTT CSVGVGGTGPFF